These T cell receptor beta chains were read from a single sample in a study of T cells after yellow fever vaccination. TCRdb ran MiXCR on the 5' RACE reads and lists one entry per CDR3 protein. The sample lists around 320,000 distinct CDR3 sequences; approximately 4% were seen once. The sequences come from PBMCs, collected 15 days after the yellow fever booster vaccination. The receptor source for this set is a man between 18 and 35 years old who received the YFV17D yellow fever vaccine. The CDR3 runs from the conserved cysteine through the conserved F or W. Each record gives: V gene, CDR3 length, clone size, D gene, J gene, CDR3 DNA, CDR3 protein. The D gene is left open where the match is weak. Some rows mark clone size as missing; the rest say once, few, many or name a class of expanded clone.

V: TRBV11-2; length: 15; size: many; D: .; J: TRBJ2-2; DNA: TGTGCCAGCAGCTCGTACAGGGCCAACACCGGGGAGCTGTTTTTT; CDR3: CASSSYRANTGELFF
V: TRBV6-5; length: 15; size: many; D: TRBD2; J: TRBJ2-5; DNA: TGTGCCAGCAGCCTAGCGGGGGCTAGCCAAGAGACCCAGTACTTC; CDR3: CASSLAGASQETQYF
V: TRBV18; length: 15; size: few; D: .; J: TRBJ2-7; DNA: TGTGCCAGCTCACCGAACCAACGGGGGCATAACGAGCAGTACTTC; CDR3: CASSPNQRGHNEQYF
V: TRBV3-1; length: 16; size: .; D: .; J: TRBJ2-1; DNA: TGTGCCAGCAGCCAAGGGTATCGATCGGCAAACAATGAGCAGTTCTTC; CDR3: CASSQGYRSANNEQFF
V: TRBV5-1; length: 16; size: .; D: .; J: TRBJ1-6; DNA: TGCGCCAGCAGCTTGGAGGGTTGGGGTTATAATTCACCCCTCCACTTT; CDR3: CASSLEGWGYNSPLHF
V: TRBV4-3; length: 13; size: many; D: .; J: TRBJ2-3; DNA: TGCGCCAGCAGCCTGGGGGGCCGTGCTACGCAGTATTTT; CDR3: CASSLGGRATQYF
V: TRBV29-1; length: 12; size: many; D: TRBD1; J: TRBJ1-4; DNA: TGCCGAGGGACAGGGGGCTATGAAAAACTGTTTTTT; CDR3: CRGTGGYEKLFF
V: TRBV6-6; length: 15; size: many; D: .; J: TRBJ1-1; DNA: TGTGCCAGCAGTTACAATCGGGGGGGGAACACTGAAGCTTTCTTT; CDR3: CASSYNRGGNTEAFF
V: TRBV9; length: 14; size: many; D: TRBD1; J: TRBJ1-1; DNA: TGTGCCAGCACTTCGACAGGGCAGAACACTGAAGCTTTCTTT; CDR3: CASTSTGQNTEAFF
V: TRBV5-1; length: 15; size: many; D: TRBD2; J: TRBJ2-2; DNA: TGCGCCAGCAGCTCCGAATTAGCGGGCACCGGGGAGCTGTTTTTT; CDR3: CASSSELAGTGELFF
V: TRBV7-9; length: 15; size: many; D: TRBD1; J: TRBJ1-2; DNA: TGTGCCAGCAGCGAAACAGGGGGGATCAACTATGGCTACACCTTC; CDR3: CASSETGGINYGYTF
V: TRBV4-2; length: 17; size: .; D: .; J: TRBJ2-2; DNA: TGTGCCAGCAGCCAAGAAGACATCGGGATGGTTACCGGGGAGCTGTTTTTT; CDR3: CASSQEDIGMVTGELFF
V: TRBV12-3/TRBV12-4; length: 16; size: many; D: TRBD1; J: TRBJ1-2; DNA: TGTGCCAGCACCCACCGGGACAGGACGGGGTACTATGGCTACACCTTC; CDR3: CASTHRDRTGYYGYTF
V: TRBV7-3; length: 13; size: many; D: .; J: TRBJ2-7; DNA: TGTGCCAGCAGCCCGGCCGGCTCCTACGAGCAGTACTTC; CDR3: CASSPAGSYEQYF
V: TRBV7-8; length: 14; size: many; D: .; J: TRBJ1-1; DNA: TGTGCCAGCAGCTTAGGTTTTGGGGGGACTGAAGCTTTCTTT; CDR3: CASSLGFGGTEAFF
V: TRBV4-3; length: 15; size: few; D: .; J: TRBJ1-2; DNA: TGCGCCAGCAGCCAACTAGCGGGGGGAACGGTCGGCTACACCTTC; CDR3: CASSQLAGGTVGYTF
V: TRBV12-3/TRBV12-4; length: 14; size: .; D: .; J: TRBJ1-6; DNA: TGTGCCAGCAGGTCTGACGGACCCTTATCACCCCTCCACTTT; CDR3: CASRSDGPLSPLHF
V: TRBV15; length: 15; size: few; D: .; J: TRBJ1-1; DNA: TGTGCCACCAGCAGAGATCGAGTAGCGAGCACTGAAGCTTTCTTT; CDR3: CATSRDRVASTEAFF
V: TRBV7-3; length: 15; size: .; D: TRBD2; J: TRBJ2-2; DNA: TGTGCCAGCAGCAAGACGCTAGCGGGAGTCGGGGAGCTGTTTTTT; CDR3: CASSKTLAGVGELFF
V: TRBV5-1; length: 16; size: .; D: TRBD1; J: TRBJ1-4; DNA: TGCGCCAGCAGCCTAGGGACAGGGTTTACTAATGAAAAACTGTTTTTT; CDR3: CASSLGTGFTNEKLFF
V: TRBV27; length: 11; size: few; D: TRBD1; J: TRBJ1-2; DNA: TGTGCCAGCAGTACAGGGGAGGGCTACACCTTC; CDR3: CASSTGEGYTF
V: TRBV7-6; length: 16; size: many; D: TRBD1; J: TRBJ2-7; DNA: TGTGCCAGCAGCACGGGGGCTGGACAGGGGGAGGACGAGCAGTACTTC; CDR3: CASSTGAGQGEDEQYF
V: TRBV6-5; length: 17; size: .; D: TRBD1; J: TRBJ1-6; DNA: TGTGCCAGCAGTTATAGTGCAGGGGGATATCCGGATTCACCCCTCCACTTT; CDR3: CASSYSAGGYPDSPLHF
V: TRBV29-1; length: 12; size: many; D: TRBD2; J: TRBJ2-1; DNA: TGCAGCGTTGAAGATCGCGGGGGGAAGCAGTTCTTC; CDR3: CSVEDRGGKQFF
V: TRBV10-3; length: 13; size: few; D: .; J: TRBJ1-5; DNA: TGTGCCATCAGTGTTAACAGGGAACAGCCCCAGCATTTT; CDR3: CAISVNREQPQHF
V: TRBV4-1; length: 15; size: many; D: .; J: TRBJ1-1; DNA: TGCGCCAGCAGCCCATGGCGGGGGCGCGACACTGAAGCTTTCTTT; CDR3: CASSPWRGRDTEAFF
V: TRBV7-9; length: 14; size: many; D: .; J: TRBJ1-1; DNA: TGTGCCAGCAGCTTTCGGTCAGAGAACACTGAAGCTTTCTTT; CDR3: CASSFRSENTEAFF
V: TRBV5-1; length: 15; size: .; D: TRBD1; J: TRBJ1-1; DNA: TGCGCCAGCAGCATTCGACAGGGAGGGGACACTGAAGCTTTCTTT; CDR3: CASSIRQGGDTEAFF